The rows below give T cell receptor beta chains drawn from one sample of a study of control samples from healthy donors and cancer patients. The method was immunoSEQ multiplex PCR; TCRdb's version includes in-frame clones alone and lacks a portion of them. The data hold 70,000 to 85,000 clones, with roughly 84% observed a single time. Source material: PBMCs. Every receptor here comes from a man in his fifties or sixties with head and neck cancer. Both conserved end residues are part of each CDR3. D genes are given only for firm matches. Clone size is not always given. Where it is, it says once, few, many or a class for expanded clones.

v_gene: TRBV11-3; j_gene: TRBJ2-5; d_gene: .; abundance: .; CDR3aa: CASSFAPQETQYF; CDR3nt: TGTGCCAGCAGCTTCGCGCCGCAAGAGACCCAGTACTTC
v_gene: TRBV7-9; j_gene: TRBJ2-5; d_gene: TRBD1; abundance: .; CDR3aa: CASSPRDRGQETQYF; CDR3nt: TGTGCCAGCAGCCCCAGGGACAGGGGGCAAGAGACCCAGTACTTC
v_gene: TRBV13; j_gene: TRBJ1-1; d_gene: .; abundance: .; CDR3aa: CASSLGDYGTEAFF; CDR3nt: TGTGCCAGCAGCTTAGGGGACTACGGCACTGAAGCTTTCTTT
v_gene: TRBV13; j_gene: TRBJ2-7; d_gene: TRBD2; abundance: .; CDR3aa: CASRLRGGPTYEQYF; CDR3nt: TGTGCCAGCAGACTTCGGGGGGGGCCCACGTACGAGCAGTACTTC
v_gene: TRBV7-8; j_gene: TRBJ2-4; d_gene: .; abundance: once; CDR3aa: CASSIDGLAKNIQYF; CDR3nt: TGTGCCAGCAGCATCGACGGTCTAGCCAAAAACATTCAGTACTTC
v_gene: TRBV27; j_gene: TRBJ2-3; d_gene: TRBD2; abundance: .; CDR3aa: CASSTRLAGADTQYF; CDR3nt: TGTGCCAGCAGTACACGACTAGCGGGTGCAGATACGCAGTATTTT
v_gene: TRBV6-4; j_gene: TRBJ2-3; d_gene: .; abundance: .; CDR3aa: CASSEQFSTDTQYF; CDR3nt: TGTGCCAGCAGTGAACAGTTTAGCACAGATACGCAGTATTTT
v_gene: TRBV6-6; j_gene: TRBJ2-5; d_gene: TRBD2; abundance: .; CDR3aa: CASGGFVGRDGETQYF; CDR3nt: TGTGCCAGCGGGGGTTTCGTGGGGAGGGACGGGGAGACCCAGTACTTC
v_gene: TRBV15; j_gene: TRBJ1-6; d_gene: .; abundance: .; CDR3aa: CATSRDPDTLHF; CDR3nt: TGTGCCACCAGCAGAGACCCCGACACCCTCCACTTT
v_gene: TRBV11-3; j_gene: TRBJ2-1; d_gene: .; abundance: .; CDR3aa: CASSLGGSFSYNEQFF; CDR3nt: TGTGCCAGCAGCTTAGGAGGCAGCTTCTCCTACAATGAGCAGTTCTTC